Sequencing of this T cell receptor (beta chain) was carried out in a study of T cell clonality in common variable immunodeficiency. Whole-study findings and limits: CVID subjects shared fewer TCRbeta clones than healthy controls did.

There are many counts of this clone. Its matching antigen is unknown. Read sequence stops 3 residues before the CDR3 end, and the germline J gene provides the missing end. Assay used: immunoSEQ multiplex PCR; TCRdb lists only in-frame clones, some missing. The sample presents about 52,000 clones, none singletons. With 1 base removed from V and 6 bases from J, the gap between germline ends came to 10 bases. The germline V gene has CDR1 SGHRS and CDR2 YFSETQ. This CDR3 region has 13 residues. The sequenced material came from peripheral blood mononuclear cells. The source of this sequence is a person aged 18-69 years in good health. V and J are TRBV5-1 and TRBJ1-2, with no clear D. CDR3 in amino acids: CASSLLQSDGYTF. CDR3 DNA, as far as it was read: TGCGCCAGCAGCTTGTTACAGAGTGATGGC.